The clone carrying this T cell receptor beta chain was counted only a few times. Its antigen is currently unknown. V trimming: 0 bases; J trimming: 3 bases; junction bases outside the gene matches: 1. CDR3 length: 14 amino acids. Per germline, CDR1 SGHRS and CDR2 YFSETQ. This record belongs to a study of post-analysis software for immune sequencing data. Study details: The courses of disease that were included comprised relapsing-remitting, secondary progressive and progressive-relapsing multiple sclerosis. Whole-study results and caveats: A significant reduction in normalized Chao1 diversity was observed in multiple sclerosis patients versus controls. About five TRBV segments appeared more often in patients than in controls, and TRBV5-6, TRBV5-1 and TRBV20-1 were among these.

Built from TCR beta cDNA, the libraries had unique molecular identifiers in them. T cells numbering about 0.95 to 10 million yielded some 520,000 cDNA molecules. Each CDR3 protein is one row after TCRdb ran MiXCR on the PCR reads. Of approximately 690,000 distinct CDR3 sequences in the sample, 55% to 60% were seen once. The gene calls are TRBV5-1 and TRBJ2-7; 9 bases map to TRBD2. Sequencing was carried out using blood. The clonotype comes from a girl aged 2-10 years with multiple sclerosis. The CDR3 is CASSLGAGGYEQYF. The CDR3 DNA sequence: TGCGCCAGCAGCTTGGGAGCGGGAGGCTACGAGCAGTACTTC.